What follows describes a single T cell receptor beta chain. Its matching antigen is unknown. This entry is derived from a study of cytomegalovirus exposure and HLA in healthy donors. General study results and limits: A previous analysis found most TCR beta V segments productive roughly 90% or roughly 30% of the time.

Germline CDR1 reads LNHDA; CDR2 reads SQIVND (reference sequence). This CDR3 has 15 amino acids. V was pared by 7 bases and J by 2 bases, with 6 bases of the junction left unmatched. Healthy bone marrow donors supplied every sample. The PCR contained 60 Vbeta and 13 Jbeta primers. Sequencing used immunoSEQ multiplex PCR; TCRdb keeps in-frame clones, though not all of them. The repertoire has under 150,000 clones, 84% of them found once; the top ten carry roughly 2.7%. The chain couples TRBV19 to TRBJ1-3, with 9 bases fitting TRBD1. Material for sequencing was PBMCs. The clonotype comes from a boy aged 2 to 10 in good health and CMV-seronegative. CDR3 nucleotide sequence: TGTGCCAGTAAAGGGACAGGGTGGCCTGGAAACACCATATATTTT. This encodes CASKGTGWPGNTIYF.